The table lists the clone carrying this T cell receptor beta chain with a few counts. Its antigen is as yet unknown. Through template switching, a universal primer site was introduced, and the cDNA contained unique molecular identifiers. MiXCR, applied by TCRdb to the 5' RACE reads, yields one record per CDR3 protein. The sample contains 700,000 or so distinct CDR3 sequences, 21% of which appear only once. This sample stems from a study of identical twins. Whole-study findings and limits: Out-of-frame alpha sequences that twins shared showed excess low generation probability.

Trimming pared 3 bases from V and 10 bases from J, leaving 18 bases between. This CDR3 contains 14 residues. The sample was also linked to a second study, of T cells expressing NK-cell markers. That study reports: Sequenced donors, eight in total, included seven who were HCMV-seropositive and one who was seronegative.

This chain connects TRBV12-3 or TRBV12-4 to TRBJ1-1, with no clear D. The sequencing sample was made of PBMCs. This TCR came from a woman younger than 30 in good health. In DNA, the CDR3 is TGTGCCAGCAGTTTCCGAAGACTAGTTTGGGGAGCTTTCTTT. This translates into CASSFRRLVWGAFF.